This is a list of T cell receptor beta chains from one sample in a study of T cells in Graves' hyperthyroidism and ophthalmopathy. TCRdb ran MiXCR on the multiplex PCR reads and lists one entry per CDR3 protein. The repertoire holds about 380,000 distinct CDR3 sequences, with about a fifth as singletons. The sample consisted of blood. The source of these receptors is a man between 18 and 35 years old with Graves' ophthalmopathy. Both conserved end residues are part of each CDR3. D genes are given only for firm matches. Rows give clone size only sometimes, using once, few, many, or a class for an expanded clone.

>17|TRBV19|TRBD1|NA|TRBJ2-2
TGTGCCAGTAGTAGAGAAACCGGGACAGTCAACACCGGGGAGCTGTTTTTT
CASSRETGTVNTGELFF
>14|TRBV20-1|NA|many|TRBJ1-2
TGCAGTGCTAGACTTAGCCGGGACAACTATGGCTACACCTTC
CSARLSRDNYGYTF
>13|TRBV4-1|TRBD1|many|TRBJ1-1
TGCGCCAGCAGCCAAGGACAGGGAACGGAAGCTTTCTTT
CASSQGQGTEAFF
>12|TRBV10-3|TRBD1|few|TRBJ2-1
TGTGCCACCGTTGCTGACAGGGATGAGCAGTTCTTC
CATVADRDEQFF
>15|TRBV7-8|TRBD1|few|TRBJ1-1
TGTGCCAGCAGCTTAGTCCGGGACAGGGGGCTTGAAGCTTTCTTT
CASSLVRDRGLEAFF
>16|TRBV24-1|NA|NA|TRBJ1-2
TGTGCCACCAGTCCGGGCGGACGGGGGGGTATTTATGGCTACACCTTC
CATSPGGRGGIYGYTF
>14|TRBV7-9|NA|many|TRBJ2-7
TGTGCCAGCAGCTTAGCGACTAGACCCTACGAGCAGTACTTC
CASSLATRPYEQYF
>16|TRBV18|NA|few|TRBJ2-7
TGTGCCAGCTCTCCACAGTCGGGGTCGAACTCCTACGAGCAGTACTTC
CASSPQSGSNSYEQYF
>12|TRBV7-9|NA|many|TRBJ1-1
TGTGCCAGCAGCTCTGAGAACACTGAAGCTTTCTTT
CASSSENTEAFF
>13|TRBV11-2|NA|many|TRBJ2-3
TGTGCCAGCAGCCTGCCCAGCACAGATACGCAGTATTTT
CASSLPSTDTQYF
>12|TRBV5-6|NA|many|TRBJ1-1
TGTGCCAGCAGCCTAGGCCCTGACAGGGCTTTCTTT
CASSLGPDRAFF
>14|TRBV10-1|TRBD1|few|TRBJ2-7
TGCGCCAGCAGTGGGACAGGGACCTCCTACGAGCAGTACTTC
CASSGTGTSYEQYF
>15|TRBV28|TRBD2|many|TRBJ2-1
TGTGCCAGCAGTTTCGGAGCGGGAGCTTACAATGAGCAGTTCTTC
CASSFGAGAYNEQFF
>14|TRBV3-1|NA|few|TRBJ1-5
TGTGCCAGCAGCCAAGGGGTGGGGGGGCAGCCCCAGCATTTT
CASSQGVGGQPQHF
>14|TRBV6-1|NA|few|TRBJ1-5
TGTGCCAGCACACAGGGATATAGCAATCAGCCCCAGCATTTT
CASTQGYSNQPQHF
>14|TRBV3-1|NA|many|TRBJ2-5
TGTGCCAGCAGAGGCACCCTGTCTGGGGAGACCCAGTACTTC
CASRGTLSGETQYF
>17|TRBV6-1|TRBD1|NA|TRBJ2-3
TGTGCCAGCAGGTGGTCCGGGGACAGGCCGGGGGCAGATACGCAGTATTTT
CASRWSGDRPGADTQYF
>13|TRBV7-2|NA|many|TRBJ1-1
TGTGCCAGTAAGGGGCAACTGAACACTGAAGCTTTCTTT
CASKGQLNTEAFF
>16|TRBV18|TRBD1|few|TRBJ1-5
TGTGCCAGCTCACCACCCGGACAGGGAAGCGGTCAGCCCCAGCATTTT
CASSPPGQGSGQPQHF
>13|TRBV20-1|NA|few|TRBJ1-5
TGCAGTGCTAGTTGGGGAGGCAATCAGCCCCAGCATTTT
CSASWGGNQPQHF
>12|TRBV4-1|NA|few|TRBJ1-2
TGCGCCAGCCTTGACAGACACTATGGCTACACCTTC
CASLDRHYGYTF
>14|TRBV14|NA|few|TRBJ1-1
TGTGCCAGCAGCCAGGGGTACAGGGTCACTGAAGCTTTCTTT
CASSQGYRVTEAFF
>9|TRBV19|NA|NA|TRBJ1-1
TGTGCCCTGGACACTGAAGCTTTCTTT
CALDTEAFF
>15|TRBV27|NA|many|TRBJ1-4
TGTGCCAGCAGTCCCTATACAGTCACTAATGAAAAACTGTTTTTT
CASSPYTVTNEKLFF
>14|TRBV6-2/TRBV6-3|NA|NA|TRBJ2-2
TGTGCCAGCAGTCGGCTTCCCTCCACCGGGGAGCTGTTTTTT
CASSRLPSTGELFF
>18|TRBV7-2|TRBD2|many|TRBJ2-1
TGTGCCAGCAGCTTAGGGCTAGCGGGGGGCGCATATGTCAATGAGCAGTTCTTC
CASSLGLAGGAYVNEQFF
>17|TRBV6-5|TRBD2|NA|TRBJ2-7
TGTGCCAGCAGTTACTCGATCTGGCGGGAGGGCCAGGGCGAGCAGTACTTC
CASSYSIWREGQGEQYF
>15|TRBV9|TRBD1|few|TRBJ2-6
TGTGCCAGCAGCGTGACAGGGACTGGGGCCAACGTCCTGACTTTC
CASSVTGTGANVLTF
>15|TRBV6-1|TRBD2|many|TRBJ2-3
TGTGCCAGCAAGAGAGCGGGGGGGCTTGAAGATACGCAGTATTTT
CASKRAGGLEDTQYF
>14|TRBV28|NA|many|TRBJ2-1
TGTGCCAGCAGTTTATATGGCGTCTACAATGAGCAGTTCTTC
CASSLYGVYNEQFF
>17|TRBV7-2|TRBD1|NA|TRBJ2-3
TGTGCCAGCAGCGATCGCGGGACAGGGGGCGCAACAGATACGCAGTATTTT
CASSDRGTGGATDTQYF